This TCR beta chain appears in the sequencing data of a study of blood T cell repertoires in COVID-19. Study-level background: Donors in the United States, Italy and Spain gave samples during acute or convalescent COVID-19. T cells, B-cell-depleted T cells, or PBMCs supplied cDNA or gDNA.

Germline CDR1 is MNHEY and CDR2 is SVGAGI. Trimming cost V 6 bases and J 4 bases; bases outside gene matches: 9. There are 15 residues in the CDR3. Source study methods: Researchers report that nucleated cell counts were estimated from reference gene primer amplification. Generated by immunoSEQ multiplex PCR, the TCRdb table keeps only in-frame clones and is missing some. The DNA gave D and trimming, while V, J and clone size come from that table. Found here are some 120,000 clones, approximately 90% of them singletons; the top ten hold 1.5% to 2%. Sequenced: peripheral blood. The chain combines TRBV6-5 with TRBJ2-7, with TRBD2 matching 10 bases. The TCR sequence derives from a human donor with active COVID-19. The donor label of this sample is uncertain. CDR3 nucleotide sequence: TGTGCCAGCAGAAGTACTAGCGGGGCTACTTACGAGCAGTACTTC. Encoded protein: CASRSTSGATYEQYF.